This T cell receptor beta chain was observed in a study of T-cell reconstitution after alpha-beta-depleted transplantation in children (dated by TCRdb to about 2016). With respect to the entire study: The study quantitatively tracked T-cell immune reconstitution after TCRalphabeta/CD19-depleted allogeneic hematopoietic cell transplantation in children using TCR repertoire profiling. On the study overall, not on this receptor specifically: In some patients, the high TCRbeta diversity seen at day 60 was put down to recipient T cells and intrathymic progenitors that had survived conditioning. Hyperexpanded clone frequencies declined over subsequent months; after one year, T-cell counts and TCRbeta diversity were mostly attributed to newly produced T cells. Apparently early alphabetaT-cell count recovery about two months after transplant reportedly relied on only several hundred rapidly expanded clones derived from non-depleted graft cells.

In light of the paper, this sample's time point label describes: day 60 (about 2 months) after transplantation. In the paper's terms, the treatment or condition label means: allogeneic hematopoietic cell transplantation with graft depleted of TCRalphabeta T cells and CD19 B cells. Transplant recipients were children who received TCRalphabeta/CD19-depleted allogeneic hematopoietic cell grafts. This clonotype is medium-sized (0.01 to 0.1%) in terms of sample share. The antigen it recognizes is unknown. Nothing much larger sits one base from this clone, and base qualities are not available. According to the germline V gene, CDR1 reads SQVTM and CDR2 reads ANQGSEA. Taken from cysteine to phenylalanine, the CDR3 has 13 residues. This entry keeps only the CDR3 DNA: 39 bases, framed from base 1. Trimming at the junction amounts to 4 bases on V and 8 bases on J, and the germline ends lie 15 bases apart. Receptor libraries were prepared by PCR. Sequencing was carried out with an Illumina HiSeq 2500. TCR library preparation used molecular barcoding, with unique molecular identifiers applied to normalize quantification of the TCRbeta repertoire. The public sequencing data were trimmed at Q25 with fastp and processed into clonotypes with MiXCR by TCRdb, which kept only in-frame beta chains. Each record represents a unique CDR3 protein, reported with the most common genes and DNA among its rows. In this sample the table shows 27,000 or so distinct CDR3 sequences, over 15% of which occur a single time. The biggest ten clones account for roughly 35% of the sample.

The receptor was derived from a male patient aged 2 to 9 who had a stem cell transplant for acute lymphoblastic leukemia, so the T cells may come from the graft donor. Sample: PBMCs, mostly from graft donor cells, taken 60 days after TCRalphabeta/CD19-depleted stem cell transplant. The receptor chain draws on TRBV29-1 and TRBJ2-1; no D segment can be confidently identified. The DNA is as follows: TGCAGCGTTGCTGGGTCAGCAAACGATGAGCAGTTCTTC. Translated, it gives CSVAGSANDEQFF.